What follows are 14 T cell receptor beta chains derived from one specimen sequenced in a study of cytomegalovirus exposure and HLA in healthy donors. The PCR used 60 Vbeta and 13 Jbeta primers. Clones were sequenced by immunoSEQ multiplex PCR, and TCRdb holds only the in-frame ones, with some missing. The table has around 130,000 clones, approximately 70% seen once. The sequencing sample was made of PBMCs. The receptors were gathered from a woman in her sixties or seventies in good health and CMV-seropositive.

This clone was recorded a few times. V gene TRBV19 combines with J gene TRBJ1-1; no clear D. The CDR3 consists of 12 residues. V dropped 5 bases and J dropped 5 bases, with 9 bases sitting between them. CDR1 is LNHDA, CDR2 SQIVND, per germline (reference sequence). Here the CDR3 reads CASSSRLTEAFF. In DNA, the CDR3 is TGTGCCAGTAGTTCGCGCTTAACTGAAGCTTTCTTT.

This clone was detected only once. The gene calls are TRBV10-1 and TRBJ2-3, with 7 bases that match TRBD2. Germline CDR1 WNHNN, CDR2 SYGVQD (reference sequence). Germline trimming cut 4 bases from V and 0 bases from J; bases unmatched to any gene: 4. The CDR3 has 15 residues. The CDR3 loop reads CASSGIAGSTDTQYF. The CDR3 region has the DNA TGCGCCAGCAGTGGGATAGCGGGCAGCACAGATACGCAGTATTTT.

The J gene is TRBJ2-1, the V gene TRBV5-1; 7 bases fit TRBD1. The germline V gene has CDR1 SGHRS and CDR2 YFSETQ. V dropped 3 bases and J dropped 3; count of bases not matched to a gene: 6. The CDR3 has 15 residues. DNA of the CDR3: TGCGCCAGCAGCTCCGGGACAGATAACTACAATGAGCAGTTCTTC. It specifies CASSSGTDNYNEQFF.

The chain combines TRBV18 with TRBJ1-2, with TRBD1 matching over 8 bases. Germline lookup yields CDR1 KGHSH and CDR2 LQKENI. The ends lost 3 bases at V and 8 bases at J; junction bases unmatched: 11. The CDR3 covers 15 residues. CDR3 nucleotides: TGTGCCAGCTCACCGAGCGGGACAGGCTGGGTGGGCTACACCTTC. As protein: CASSPSGTGWVGYTF.

The chain employs TRBV7-2 and TRBJ2-7, with 8 nucleotides matching TRBD1. Trimming took 1 base from V and 5 from J; bases not matched to a gene: 7. The CDR3 is made up of 15 amino acids. Germline loops: CDR1 SGHTA, CDR2 FQGNSA. CDR3 residues: CASSLGVYRGNEQYF. The CDR3 DNA follows: TGTGCCAGCAGCTTAGGAGTTTACAGGGGGAACGAGCAGTACTTC. The full variable domain, in which reference TRBV7-2 and TRBJ2-7 provide the parts outside the CDR3, is GAGVSQSPSNKVTEKGKDVELRCDPISGHTALYWYRQSLGQGLEFLIYFQGNSAPDKSGLPSDRFSAERTGGSVSTLTIQRTQQEDSAVYLCASSLGVYRGNEQYFGPGTRLTVT.

This sequence joins TRBV5-4 and TRBJ1-2; 7 positions agree with TRBD1. There are 14 residues in the CDR3. The germline gives CDR1 SGHNT, CDR2 YYREEE (reference sequence). J gave up 4 bases and V 1 base, and 4 bases lay outside the gene matches. As DNA, the CDR3 is TGTGCCAGCAGCTTGACCGGGACAGCCTATGGCTACACCTTC. Translation gives CASSLTGTAYGYTF. The complete variable domain, with remaining parts taken from reference TRBV5-4 and TRBJ1-2, reads ETGVTQSPTHLIKTRGQQVTLRCSSQSGHNTVSWYQQALGQGPQFIFQYYREEENGRGNFPPRFSGLQFPNYSSELNVNALELDDSALYLCASSLTGTAYGYTFGSGTRLTVV.

The rearrangement joins TRBV9 to TRBJ2-2, with D perhaps matching TRBD1 (6 bases). The CDR3 covers 16 residues. The germline V gene has CDR1 SGDLS and CDR2 YYNGEE. The V end lost 0 bases, the J end lost 5 bases, and 14 bases lay between the germline ends. The CDR3, as DNA: TGTGCCAGCAGCGTAGAGAGGCAGGGGAGTACCGGGGAGCTGTTTTTT. Amino acids: CASSVERQGSTGELFF.

The sample holds a few counts of this clone. In nucleotides, the CDR3 is TGTGCCAGCAGTTCTCCGGGACAGAGGTCGATGAACACTGAAGCTTTCTTT. It codes for CASSSPGQRSMNTEAFF. This chain connects TRBV27 to TRBJ1-1, with 7 bases matching TRBD1. Germline assignment: CDR1 MNHEY and CDR2 SMNVEV (reference sequence). This CDR3 is 17 amino acids long. With V trimmed by 4 bases and J by 0 bases, 11 bases remained unmatched.

This clone was picked up a small number of times. This chain joins TRBV29-1 and TRBJ2-3, with 14 bases fitting TRBD2. CDR1 is SQVTM and CDR2 is ANQGSEA in the germline V gene. V dropped 5 bases and J dropped 5; count of bases not matched to a gene: 6. This CDR3 is 15 amino acids long. CDR3 sequence (DNA): TGCAGCGTTACGACTAGCGGGGGGGCGAAAGATACGCAGTATTTT. Its translation is CSVTTSGGAKDTQYF.

The chain links TRBV2 to TRBJ1-4, with D maybe TRBD1 (6 bases). Germline CDR1 reads SNHLY; CDR2 reads FYNNEI. The CDR3 totals 15 residues. Trimming removed 5 bases from V and 0 bases from J, with 10 bases in between. CDR3: CASSQGRATNEKLFF. CDR3 bases: TGTGCCAGCAGTCAGGGGCGTGCAACTAATGAAAAACTGTTTTTT.

By sample fraction, this clone is medium-sized (0.01 to 0.1%). V and J are TRBV6-6 and TRBJ2-1; 8 bases map to TRBD2. This CDR3 comprises 14 residues. V dropped 7 bases and J dropped 4; count of bases not matched to a gene: 6. Germline lookup yields CDR1 MNHNY and CDR2 SVGAGI (reference sequence). CDR3: CASKPGGAYNEQFF. In DNA form, the CDR3 reads TGTGCCAGCAAGCCCGGGGGGGCTTACAATGAGCAGTTCTTC.

This clone was counted a few times. The rearrangement uses TRBV5-8 and TRBJ1-2, with D perhaps TRBD1 (6 bases). Germline V lookup: CDR1 SGHTS, CDR2 YDEGEE. This CDR3 has 13 amino acids. V shed 2 bases and J shed 4 bases, with 9 bases lying between them. The CDR3 DNA sequence: TGTGCCAGCAGCTTAGGGGGATTCTATGGCTACACCTTC. This translates into CASSLGGFYGYTF.

A word on this clone: In the same sample, other DNA sequences code for this CDR3. The J gene is TRBJ2-3, the V gene TRBV7-9; TRBD2 matches 7 bases. CDR1 is SEHNR and CDR2 is FQNEAQ in the germline V gene (reference sequence). The ends lost 5 bases at V and 1 base at J; junction bases unmatched: 6. The CDR3 spans 15 residues. In DNA, the CDR3 is TGTGCCAGCAGCCCAAGTGGGGGGGGCACAGATACGCAGTATTTT. This codes for CASSPSGGGTDTQYF.

As regards this clone: Compared with germline, one end of the junction differs, possibly owing to a read error. J is TRBJ2-5 and V is TRBV7-7; the D gene is possibly TRBD2 (6 bases). The CDR3 totals 15 residues. Per germline, CDR1 SSHAT and CDR2 FNYEAQ (reference sequence). The CDR3, as DNA: TGTGCTAGCAGCCCCGGAGGGACCGCAGAAGAGACCCAGTACTTC. As protein: CASSPGGTAEETQYF. The entire variable domain, with the rest obtained from reference TRBV7-7 and TRBJ2-5, is as follows: GAGVSQSPRYKVTKRGQDVTLRCDPISSHATLYWYQQALGQGPEFLTYFNYEAQPDKSGLPSDRFSAERPEGSISTLTIQRTEQRDSAMYRCASSPGGTAEETQYFGPGTRLLVL.